This TCR beta chain was identified during a study of post-analysis software for immune sequencing data. General study findings and limits: TRBV segments more frequent in patients than in controls numbered roughly 5 and included TRBV5-6, TRBV5-1 and TRBV20-1.

This clonotype appeared a few times. Its cognate antigen is unknown. Germline V gene lookup returns CDR1 SGHTA and CDR2 FQGNSA. The CDR3 length is 15 residues. Between the trimmed V and J ends, which lost 0 bases and 13 bases, there was a span of 19 bases. The authors incorporated unique molecular identifiers into the TCR beta cDNA libraries. T cells numbering about 0.95 to 10 million gave rise to some 500,000 cDNA molecules. Each CDR3 protein gets one entry after TCRdb re-called the PCR reads with MiXCR. Among 700,000 to 900,000 distinct CDR3 sequences listed, about 43% were seen once. This receptor was taken from a girl aged 10-17 years with multiple sclerosis. The genes are TRBV7-2 and TRBJ2-4; maybe TRBD2 (7 bases). The source material was blood. CDR3: CASSLAGGALKEQYF. The CDR3 nucleotides read TGTGCCAGCAGCTTAGCGGGGGGGGCGTTGAAGGAGCAGTACTTC. The variable domain in full, with the rest retrieved from reference TRBV7-2 and TRBJ2-4, is GAGVSQSPSNKVTEKGKDVELRCDPISGHTALYWYRQSLGQGLEFLIYFQGNSAPDKSGLPSDRFSAERTGGSVSTLTIQRTQQEDSAVYLCASSLAGGALKEQYFGAGTRLSVL.